This T cell receptor beta chain emerged from a study of CD8+ T cells in alopecia areata. V lost 4 bases to trimming and J lost 0 bases, with 4 bases between them. This CDR3 has 12 residues. Germline values: CDR1 LGHNT, CDR2 FRNRAP. Study findings and constraints: Expanded CD8+ clones among the top 100, as well as scalp clonality, were significantly decreased by tofacitinib.

RNA, once extracted, was reverse transcribed into cDNA for use as the sequencing template. Generated by immunoSEQ multiplex PCR, the TCRdb table keeps only in-frame clones and is missing some. The repertoire holds around 140,000 clones, with about 88% as singletons. Comments on this clone: As yet, its antigen is unknown.

The treatment here: oral pan-JAK inhibitor, 5-10 mg twice daily. The sequenced sample was CD8+ T cells sorted from blood, obtained at week 4, from a patient treated with tofacitinib. This TCR derives from a human donor with alopecia areata. The J gene is TRBJ2-7, the V gene TRBV12-5; D uncertain. This chain's CDR3 is CASGSYSYEQYF. CDR3 nucleotide sequence: TGTGCTAGTGGTTCATACTCCTACGAGCAGTACTTC.